This T cell receptor (beta chain) was sequenced during a study of blood T cell repertoires in COVID-19. Study context: Samples taken during acute and convalescent COVID-19 were collected in the United States, Italy and Spain. The analysed material was cDNA or gDNA that came from T cells, B-cell-depleted T cells, or PBMCs.

Using immunoSEQ multiplex PCR, the repertoire was profiled, and TCRdb retains in-frame clones only, with some absent. The table records approximately 97,000 clones, 84% of them present only once. The CDR3 runs to 19 residues. CDR1 and CDR2 (germline): SGHTA, FQGNSA. The V end was cut by 0 bases, the J end by 4 bases, with 21 bases between. Sequencing was performed on peripheral blood. The receptor's source is a human donor in a cohort sampled during active COVID-19. The chain uses TRBV7-2 and TRBJ1-4; D possibly corresponds to TRBD1 (6 bases). In DNA, the CDR3 is TGTGCCAGCAGCTTAGCGCGCGGCGCCGGGGGGCTTGGTAATGAAAAACTGTTTTTT. Its protein is CASSLARGAGGLGNEKLFF.